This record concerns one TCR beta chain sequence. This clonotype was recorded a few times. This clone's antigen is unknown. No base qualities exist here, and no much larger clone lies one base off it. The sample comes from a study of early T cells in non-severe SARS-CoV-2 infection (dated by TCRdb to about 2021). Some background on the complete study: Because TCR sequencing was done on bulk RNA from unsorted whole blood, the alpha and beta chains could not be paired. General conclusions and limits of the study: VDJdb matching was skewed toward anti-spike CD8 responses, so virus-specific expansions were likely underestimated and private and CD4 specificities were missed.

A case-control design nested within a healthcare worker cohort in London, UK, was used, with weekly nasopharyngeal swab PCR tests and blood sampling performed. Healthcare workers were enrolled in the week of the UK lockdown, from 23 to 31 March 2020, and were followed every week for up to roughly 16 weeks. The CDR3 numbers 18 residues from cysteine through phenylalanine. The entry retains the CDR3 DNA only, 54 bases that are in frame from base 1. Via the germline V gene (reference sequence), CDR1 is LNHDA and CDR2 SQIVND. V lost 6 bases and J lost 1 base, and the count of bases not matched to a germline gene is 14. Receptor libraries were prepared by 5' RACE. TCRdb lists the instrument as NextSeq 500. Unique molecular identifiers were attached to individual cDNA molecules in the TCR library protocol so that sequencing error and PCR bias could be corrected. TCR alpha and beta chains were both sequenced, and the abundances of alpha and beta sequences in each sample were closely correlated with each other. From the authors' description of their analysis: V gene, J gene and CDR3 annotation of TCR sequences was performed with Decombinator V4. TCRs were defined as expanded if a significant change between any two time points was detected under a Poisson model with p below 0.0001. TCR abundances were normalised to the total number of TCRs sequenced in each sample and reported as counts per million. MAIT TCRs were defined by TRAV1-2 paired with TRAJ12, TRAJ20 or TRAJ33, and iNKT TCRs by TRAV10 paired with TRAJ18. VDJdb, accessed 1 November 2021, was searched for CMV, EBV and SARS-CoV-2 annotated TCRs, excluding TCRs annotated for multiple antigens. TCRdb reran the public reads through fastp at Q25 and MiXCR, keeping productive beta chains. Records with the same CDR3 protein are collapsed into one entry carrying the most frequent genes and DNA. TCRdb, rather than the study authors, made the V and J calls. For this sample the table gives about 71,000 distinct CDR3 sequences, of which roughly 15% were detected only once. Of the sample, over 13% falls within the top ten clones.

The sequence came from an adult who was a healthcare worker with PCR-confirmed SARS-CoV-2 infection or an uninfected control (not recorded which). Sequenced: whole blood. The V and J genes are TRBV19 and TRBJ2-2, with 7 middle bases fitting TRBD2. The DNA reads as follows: TGTGCCAGTAGCCGGGGGGTCCAAATAGGGGTGAACACCGGGGAGCTGTTTTTT. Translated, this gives CASSRGVQIGVNTGELFF.